This T cell receptor (beta chain) emerged from a study of shared T cell receptors in the human thymus. Libraries were prepared by immunoSEQ multiplex PCR; TCRdb keeps only in-frame clonotypes and omits some of them. The table records roughly 660,000 clones, approximately 87% of them present only once. Looked up from germline, CDR1 is SNHLY and CDR2 is FYNNEI. CDR3 size: 14 residues. V dropped 3 bases and J dropped 3 bases, with 12 bases sitting between them. This sample also appeared in a second study, on human thymus T cells. That work states: Corrective surgery for congenital heart defects was being performed on the healthy Finnish infants who served as donors. Thymic and blood repertoires seemed to show skewed V and J gene use. Unrelated individuals were reported by related research to share highly overlapping thymic repertoires.

The sequenced sample consisted of thymocytes. This chain joins TRBV2 and TRBJ2-7; D call uncertain. This TCR came from a boy in the first two years of life with a congenital heart defect. CDR3 in DNA: TGTGCCAGCAGTGAGATTGGCAGATACTACGAGCAGTACTTC. It translates to CASSEIGRYYEQYF.